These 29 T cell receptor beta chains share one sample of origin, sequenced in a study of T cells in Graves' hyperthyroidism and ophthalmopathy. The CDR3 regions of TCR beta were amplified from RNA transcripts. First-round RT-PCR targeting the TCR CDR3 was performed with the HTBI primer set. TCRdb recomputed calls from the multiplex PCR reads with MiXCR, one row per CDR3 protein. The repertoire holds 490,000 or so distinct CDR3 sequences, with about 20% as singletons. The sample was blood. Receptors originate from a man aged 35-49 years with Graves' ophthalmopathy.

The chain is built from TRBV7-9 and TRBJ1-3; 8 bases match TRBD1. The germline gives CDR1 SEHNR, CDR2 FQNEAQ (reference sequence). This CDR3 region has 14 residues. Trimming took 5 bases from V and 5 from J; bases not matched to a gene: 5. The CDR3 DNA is TGTGCCAGCAGCCGGGACAGGCCAAGAAACACCATATATTTT. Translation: CASSRDRPRNTIYF. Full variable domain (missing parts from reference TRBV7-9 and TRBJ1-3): DTGVSQNPRHKITKRGQNVTFRCDPISEHNRLYWYRQTLGQGPEFLTYFQNEAQLEKSRLLSDRFSAERPKGSFSTLEIQRTEQGDSAMYLCASSRDRPRNTIYFGEGSWLTVV.

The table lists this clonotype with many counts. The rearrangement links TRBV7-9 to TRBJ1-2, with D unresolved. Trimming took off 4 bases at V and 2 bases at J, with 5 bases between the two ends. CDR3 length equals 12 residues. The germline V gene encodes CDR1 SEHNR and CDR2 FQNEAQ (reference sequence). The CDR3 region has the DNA TGTGCCAGCAGCTCCTTGAACTATGGCTACACCTTC. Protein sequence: CASSSLNYGYTF.

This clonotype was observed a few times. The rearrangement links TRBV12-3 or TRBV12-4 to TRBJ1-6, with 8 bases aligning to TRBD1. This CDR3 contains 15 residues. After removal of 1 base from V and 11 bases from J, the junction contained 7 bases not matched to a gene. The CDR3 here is CASSLGRQGWTPLHF. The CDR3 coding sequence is TGTGCCAGCAGTTTAGGTAGACAGGGGTGGACACCCCTCCACTTT.

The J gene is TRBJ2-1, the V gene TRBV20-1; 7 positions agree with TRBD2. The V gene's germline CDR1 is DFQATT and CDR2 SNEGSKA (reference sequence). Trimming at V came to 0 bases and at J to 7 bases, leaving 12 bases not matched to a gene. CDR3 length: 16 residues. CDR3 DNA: TGCAGTGCTAGAGATATAAGGGCGGGAGCCCCAAATGAGCAGTTCTTC. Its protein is CSARDIRAGAPNEQFF.

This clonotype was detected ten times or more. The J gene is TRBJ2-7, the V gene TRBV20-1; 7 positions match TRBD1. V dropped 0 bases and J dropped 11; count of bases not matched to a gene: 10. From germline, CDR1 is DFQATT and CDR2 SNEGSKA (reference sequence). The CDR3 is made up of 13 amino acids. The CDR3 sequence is CSARDHQGVGEYF. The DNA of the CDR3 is TGCAGTGCTAGAGATCATCAGGGGGTGGGAGAGTACTTC.

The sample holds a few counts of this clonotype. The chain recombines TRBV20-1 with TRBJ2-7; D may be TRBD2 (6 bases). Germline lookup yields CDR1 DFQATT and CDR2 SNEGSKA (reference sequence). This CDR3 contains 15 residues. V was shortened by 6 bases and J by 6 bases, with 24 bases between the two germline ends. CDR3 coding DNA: TGCAGTGCCCGGGGGATAGCTCACGTTTTGGGCGAGCAGTACTTC. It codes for CSARGIAHVLGEQYF.

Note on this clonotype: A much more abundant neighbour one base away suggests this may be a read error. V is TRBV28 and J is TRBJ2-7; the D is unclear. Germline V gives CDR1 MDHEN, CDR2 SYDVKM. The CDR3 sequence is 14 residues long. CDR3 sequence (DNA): TGTGTCAGCAGTTTATCCTTAAACCCCTACGAGCAGTACTTC. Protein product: CVSSLSLNPYEQYF.

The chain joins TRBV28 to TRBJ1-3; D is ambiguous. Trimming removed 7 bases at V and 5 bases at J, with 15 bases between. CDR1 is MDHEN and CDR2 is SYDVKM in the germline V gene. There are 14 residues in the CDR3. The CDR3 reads CASTSEGTRNTIYF. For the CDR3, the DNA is TGTGCCAGCACCTCCGAGGGTACTAGAAACACCATATATTTT. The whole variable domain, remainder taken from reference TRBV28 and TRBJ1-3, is DVKVTQSSRYLVKRTGEKVFLECVQDMDHENMFWYRQDPGLGLRLIYFSYDVKMKEKGDIPEGYSVSREKKERFSLILESASTNQTSMYLCASTSEGTRNTIYFGEGSWLTVV.

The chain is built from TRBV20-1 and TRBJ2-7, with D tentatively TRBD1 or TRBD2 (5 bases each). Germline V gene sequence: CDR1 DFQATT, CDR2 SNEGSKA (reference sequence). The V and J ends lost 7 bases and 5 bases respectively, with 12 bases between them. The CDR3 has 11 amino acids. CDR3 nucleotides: TGCAGTGTAGGCAGGGAGAACGAGCAGTACTTC. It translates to CSVGRENEQYF.

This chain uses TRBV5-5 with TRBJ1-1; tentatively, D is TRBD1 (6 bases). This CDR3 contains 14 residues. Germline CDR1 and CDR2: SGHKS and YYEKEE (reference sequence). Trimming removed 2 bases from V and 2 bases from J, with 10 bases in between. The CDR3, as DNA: TGTGCCAGCAGCTTCAACAGGGAAAACACTGAAGCTTTCTTT. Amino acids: CASSFNRENTEAFF.

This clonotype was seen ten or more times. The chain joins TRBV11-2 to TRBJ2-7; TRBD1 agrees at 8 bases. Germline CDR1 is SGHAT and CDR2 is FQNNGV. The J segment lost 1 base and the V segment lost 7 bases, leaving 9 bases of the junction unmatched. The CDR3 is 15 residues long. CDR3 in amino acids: CASNILGTGSYEQYF. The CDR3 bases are TGTGCCAGCAACATCCTCGGGACAGGTTCCTACGAGCAGTACTTC.

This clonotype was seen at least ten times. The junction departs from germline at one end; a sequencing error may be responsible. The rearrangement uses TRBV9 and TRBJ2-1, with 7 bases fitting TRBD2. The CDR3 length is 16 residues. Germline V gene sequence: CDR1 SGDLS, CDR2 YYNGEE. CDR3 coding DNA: TGTGCCAGCAGCGCCTTCGGGACTAAAACCTACGATGAGCAGTTCTTC. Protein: CASSAFGTKTYDEQFF. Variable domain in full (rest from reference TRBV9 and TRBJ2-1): DSGVTQTPKHLITATGQRVTLRCSPRSGDLSVYWYQQSLDQGLQFLIQYYNGEERAKGNILERFSAQQFPDLHSELNLSSLELGDSALYFCASSAFGTKTYDEQFFGPGTRLTVL.

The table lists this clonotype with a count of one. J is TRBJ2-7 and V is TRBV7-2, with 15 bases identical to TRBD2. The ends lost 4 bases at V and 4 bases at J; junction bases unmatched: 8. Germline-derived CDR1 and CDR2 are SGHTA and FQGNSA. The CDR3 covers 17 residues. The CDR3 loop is CASSSLGLAGGVYEQYF. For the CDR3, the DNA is TGTGCCAGCAGCTCCCTTGGACTAGCGGGAGGGGTGTACGAGCAGTACTTC.

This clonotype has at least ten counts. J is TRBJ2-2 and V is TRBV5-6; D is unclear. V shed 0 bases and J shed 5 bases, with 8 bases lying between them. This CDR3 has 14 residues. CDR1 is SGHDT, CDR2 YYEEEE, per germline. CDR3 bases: TGTGCCAGCAGCTTGGCCGGGTGGACCGGGGAGCTGTTTTTT. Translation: CASSLAGWTGELFF.

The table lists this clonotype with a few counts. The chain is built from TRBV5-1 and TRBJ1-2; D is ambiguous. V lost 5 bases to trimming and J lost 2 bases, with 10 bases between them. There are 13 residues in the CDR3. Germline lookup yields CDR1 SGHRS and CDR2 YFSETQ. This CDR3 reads CASRYRQNYGYTF. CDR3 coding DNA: TGCGCCAGCAGATACCGGCAAAACTATGGCTACACCTTC.

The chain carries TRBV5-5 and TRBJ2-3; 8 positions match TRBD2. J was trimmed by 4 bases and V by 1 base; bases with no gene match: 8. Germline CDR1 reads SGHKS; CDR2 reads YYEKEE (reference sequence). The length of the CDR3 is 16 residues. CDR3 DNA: TGTGCCAGCAGCTTGTACGCGGGAGGAGGTGCAGATACGCAGTATTTT. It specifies CASSLYAGGGADTQYF.

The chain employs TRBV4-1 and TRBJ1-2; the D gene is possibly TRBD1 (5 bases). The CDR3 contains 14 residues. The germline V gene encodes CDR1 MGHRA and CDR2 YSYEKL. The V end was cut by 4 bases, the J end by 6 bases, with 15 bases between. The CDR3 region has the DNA TGCGCCAGCAGCCCCTCCTTAGGGGAGAATGGCTACACCTTC. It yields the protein CASSPSLGENGYTF.

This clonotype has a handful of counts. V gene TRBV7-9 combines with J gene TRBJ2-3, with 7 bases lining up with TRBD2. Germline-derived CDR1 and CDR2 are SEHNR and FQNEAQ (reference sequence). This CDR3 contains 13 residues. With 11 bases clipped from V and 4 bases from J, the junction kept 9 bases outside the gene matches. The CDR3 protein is CAHDGSGADTQYF. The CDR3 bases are TGTGCCCACGATGGCAGCGGGGCAGATACGCAGTATTTT.

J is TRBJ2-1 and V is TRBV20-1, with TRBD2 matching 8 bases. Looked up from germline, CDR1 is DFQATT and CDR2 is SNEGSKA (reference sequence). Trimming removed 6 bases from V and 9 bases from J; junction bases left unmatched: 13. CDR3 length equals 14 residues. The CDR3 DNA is TGCAGTGCCCCGCCGGGGGGGCCGTGGGGTGAGCAGTTCTTC. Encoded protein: CSAPPGGPWGEQFF.

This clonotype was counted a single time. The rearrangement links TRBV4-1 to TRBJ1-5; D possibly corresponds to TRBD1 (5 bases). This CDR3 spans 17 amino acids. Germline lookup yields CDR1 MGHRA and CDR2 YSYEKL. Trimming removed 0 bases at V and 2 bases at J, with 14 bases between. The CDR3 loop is CASSQDPGREGNQPQHF. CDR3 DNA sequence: TGCGCCAGCAGCCAAGATCCCGGCAGGGAGGGCAATCAGCCCCAGCATTTT.

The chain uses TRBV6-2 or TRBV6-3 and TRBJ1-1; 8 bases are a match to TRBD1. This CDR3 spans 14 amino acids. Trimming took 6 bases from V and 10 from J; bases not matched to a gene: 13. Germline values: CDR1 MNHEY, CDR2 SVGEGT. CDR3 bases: TGTGCCAGCAGCAAAGGACAGGGAAGATATGGAGCTTTCTTT. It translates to CASSKGQGRYGAFF.

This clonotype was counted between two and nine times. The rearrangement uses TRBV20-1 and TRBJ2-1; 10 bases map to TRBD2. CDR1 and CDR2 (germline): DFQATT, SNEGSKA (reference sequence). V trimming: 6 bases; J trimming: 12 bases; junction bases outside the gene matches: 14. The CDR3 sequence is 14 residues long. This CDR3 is CSATGTSELFGQFF. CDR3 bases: TGCAGTGCAACCGGGACTAGCGAATTATTTGGGCAGTTCTTC.

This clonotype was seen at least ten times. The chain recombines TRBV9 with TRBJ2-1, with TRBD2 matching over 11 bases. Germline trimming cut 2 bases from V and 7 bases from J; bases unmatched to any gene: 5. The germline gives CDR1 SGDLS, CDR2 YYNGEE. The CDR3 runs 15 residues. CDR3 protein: CASSVSGGGGNEQFF. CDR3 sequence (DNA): TGTGCCAGCAGCGTTAGCGGGGGGGGAGGGAATGAGCAGTTCTTC. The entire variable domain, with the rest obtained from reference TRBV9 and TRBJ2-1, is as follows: DSGVTQTPKHLITATGQRVTLRCSPRSGDLSVYWYQQSLDQGLQFLIQYYNGEERAKGNILERFSAQQFPDLHSELNLSSLELGDSALYFCASSVSGGGGNEQFFGPGTRLTVL.

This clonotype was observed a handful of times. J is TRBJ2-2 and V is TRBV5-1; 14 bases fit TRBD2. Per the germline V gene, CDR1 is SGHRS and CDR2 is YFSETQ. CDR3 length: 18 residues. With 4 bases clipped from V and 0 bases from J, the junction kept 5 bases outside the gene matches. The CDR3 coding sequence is TGCGCCAGCAGCACCGGACTAGCGGGAGGCACGAACACCGGGGAGCTGTTTTTT. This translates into CASSTGLAGGTNTGELFF.

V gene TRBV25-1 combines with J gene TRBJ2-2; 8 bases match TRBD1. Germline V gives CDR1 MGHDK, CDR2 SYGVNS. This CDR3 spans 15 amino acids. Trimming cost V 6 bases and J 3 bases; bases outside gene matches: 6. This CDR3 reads CASRGQGRDTGELFF. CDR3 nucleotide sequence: TGTGCCAGCAGAGGACAGGGTAGGGACACCGGGGAGCTGTTTTTT.

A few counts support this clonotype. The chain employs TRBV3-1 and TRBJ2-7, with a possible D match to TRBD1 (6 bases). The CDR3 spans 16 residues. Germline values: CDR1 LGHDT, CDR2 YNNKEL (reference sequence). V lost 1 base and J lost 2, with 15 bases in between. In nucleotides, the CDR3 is TGTGCCAGCAGCCAAGGGACAGTACCCTTACCCTACGAGCAGTACTTC. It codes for CASSQGTVPLPYEQYF.

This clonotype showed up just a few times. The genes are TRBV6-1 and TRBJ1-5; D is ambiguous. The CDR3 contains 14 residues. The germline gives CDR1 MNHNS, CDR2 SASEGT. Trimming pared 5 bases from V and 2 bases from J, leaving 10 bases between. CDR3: CASSSQAGNQPQHF. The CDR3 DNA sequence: TGTGCCAGCAGTTCCCAGGCGGGCAATCAGCCCCAGCATTTT.

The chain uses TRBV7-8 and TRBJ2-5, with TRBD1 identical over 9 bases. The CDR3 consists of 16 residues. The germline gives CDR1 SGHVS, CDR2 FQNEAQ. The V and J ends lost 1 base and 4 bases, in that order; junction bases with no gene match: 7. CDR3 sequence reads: CASSLVGQGDPETQYF. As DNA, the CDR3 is TGTGCCAGCAGCTTAGTGGGACAGGGTGACCCAGAGACCCAGTACTTC.

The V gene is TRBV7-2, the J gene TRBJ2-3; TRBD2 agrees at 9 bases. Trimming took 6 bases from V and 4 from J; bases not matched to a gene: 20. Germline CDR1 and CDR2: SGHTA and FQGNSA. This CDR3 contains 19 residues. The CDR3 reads CASSATGTSRRGGPDTQYF. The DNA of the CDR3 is TGTGCCAGCAGTGCAACCGGGACTAGCAGGAGGGGGGGCCCAGATACGCAGTATTTT.